These T cell receptor beta chains were read from a single sample in a study of shared T cell receptors in the human thymus. Using immunoSEQ multiplex PCR, the repertoire was profiled, and TCRdb retains in-frame clones only, with some absent. The data contain fewer than 700,000 clones, roughly 90% of them singletons. This same sample was also part of a study on human thymus T cells.

Sequencing input: thymocytes. The source of these receptors is a boy less than two years old with a congenital heart defect. The conserved cysteine and the conserved F or W are not part of the CDR3 here. The size of a clone is reported for some rows only, either as once, few or many, or as a class for expanded clones.

v_call: TRBV27; clone_size: .; cdr3_length: 13; cdr3_aa: ASSPGQGMAYEQY
v_call: TRBV5-1; clone_size: few; cdr3_length: 14; cdr3_aa: ASSLGDRVGLNEQF
v_call: TRBV6-1; clone_size: .; cdr3_length: 15; cdr3_aa: ASSEREYEKTVYGYT
v_call: TRBV28; clone_size: .; cdr3_length: 12; cdr3_aa: ASSFRDNYYGYT
v_call: TRBV5-4; clone_size: few; cdr3_length: 13; cdr3_aa: ASTMGQGVAYEQY
v_call: TRBV9; clone_size: .; cdr3_length: 11; cdr3_aa: ASSNQRAGELF
v_call: TRBV4-2; clone_size: .; cdr3_length: 14; cdr3_aa: ASSKRTSGRVYEQY
v_call: TRBV19; clone_size: .; cdr3_length: 12; cdr3_aa: ASSIGLSTGEQF
v_call: TRBV4-3; clone_size: .; cdr3_length: 15; cdr3_aa: ASSQVRLALGSGEQY
v_call: TRBV21-1; clone_size: .; cdr3_length: 14; cdr3_aa: ASSKEPGQGPYEQY
v_call: TRBV15; clone_size: .; cdr3_length: 11; cdr3_aa: ATTTSGSYEQY
v_call: TRBV29-1; clone_size: .; cdr3_length: 12; cdr3_aa: SVEAGSGTGELF
v_call: TRBV7-9; clone_size: .; cdr3_length: 13; cdr3_aa: ASREDRGVYNEQF
v_call: TRBV6-6; clone_size: .; cdr3_length: 13; cdr3_aa: ASSDLAGVYNEQF
v_call: TRBV14; clone_size: .; cdr3_length: 14; cdr3_aa: ASSQNRTSAYNEQF
v_call: TRBV30; clone_size: .; cdr3_length: 11; cdr3_aa: AWNPDRDQPQH